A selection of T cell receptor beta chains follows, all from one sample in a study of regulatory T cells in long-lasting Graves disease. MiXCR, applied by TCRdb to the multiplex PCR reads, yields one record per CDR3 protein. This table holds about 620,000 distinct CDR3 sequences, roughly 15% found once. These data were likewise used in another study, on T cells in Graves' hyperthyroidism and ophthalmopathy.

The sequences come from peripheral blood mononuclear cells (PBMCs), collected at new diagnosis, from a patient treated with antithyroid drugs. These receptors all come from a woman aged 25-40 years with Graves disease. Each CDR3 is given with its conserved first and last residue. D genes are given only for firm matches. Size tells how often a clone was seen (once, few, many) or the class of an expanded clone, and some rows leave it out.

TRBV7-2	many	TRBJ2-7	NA	CASSPSPGGYEQYF	TGTGCCAGCAGCCCGTCCCCCGGTGGCTACGAGCAGTACTTC
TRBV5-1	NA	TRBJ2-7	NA	CASSFTGHEQYF	TGCGCCAGCAGCTTTACGGGTCACGAGCAGTACTTC
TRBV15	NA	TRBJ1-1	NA	CATSRGGGMNTEAFF	TGTGCCACCAGCAGAGGTGGGGGTATGAACACTGAAGCTTTCTTT
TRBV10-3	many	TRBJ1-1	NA	CAIRTFMNTEAFF	TGTGCCATCAGGACTTTTATGAACACTGAAGCTTTCTTT
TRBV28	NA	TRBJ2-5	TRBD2	CASSSSGRLEETQYF	TGTGCCAGCAGTTCTAGCGGGAGGCTTGAGGAGACCCAGTACTTC
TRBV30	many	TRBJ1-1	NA	CAWSVIARGTEAFF	TGTGCCTGGAGTGTGATTGCGCGAGGCACTGAAGCTTTCTTT
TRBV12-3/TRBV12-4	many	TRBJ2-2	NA	CASTNIFAGELFF	TGTGCCAGCACTAACATCTTCGCCGGGGAGCTGTTTTTT
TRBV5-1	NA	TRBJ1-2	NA	CASSLAGTPTNYGYTF	TGCGCCAGCAGCTTGGCCGGGACACCTACTAACTATGGCTACACCTTC
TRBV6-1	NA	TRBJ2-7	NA	CASRTLREQYF	TGTGCCAGCAGGACCCTACGCGAGCAGTACTTC
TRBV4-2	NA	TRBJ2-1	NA	CASSQRVVAPPLDEQFF	TGTGCCAGCAGCCAACGCGTGGTAGCCCCACCACTCGATGAGCAGTTCTTC
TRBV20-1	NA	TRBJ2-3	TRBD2	CSAKPGGRTDTQYF	TGCAGTGCTAAGCCGGGGGGGCGAACAGATACGCAGTATTTT
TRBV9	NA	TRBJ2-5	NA	CASSVGSVQETQYF	TGTGCCAGCAGCGTAGGTAGCGTACAAGAGACCCAGTACTTC
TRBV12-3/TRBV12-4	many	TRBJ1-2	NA	CASSLVSGDGYTF	TGTGCCAGCAGTTTAGTTTCGGGGGATGGCTACACCTTC
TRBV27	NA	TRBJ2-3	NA	CASTMMGAVTDTQYF	TGTGCCAGCACCATGATGGGGGCGGTCACAGATACGCAGTATTTT
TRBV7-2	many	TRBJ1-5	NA	CASSLVAGYDQPQHF	TGTGCCAGCAGCTTAGTGGCGGGGTACGATCAGCCCCAGCATTTT
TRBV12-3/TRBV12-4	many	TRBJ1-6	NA	CASSFSRQDSPLHF	TGTGCCAGCAGTTTTTCAAGGCAAGATTCACCCCTCCACTTT
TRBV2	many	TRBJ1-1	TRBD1	CASRRTGGANTEAFF	TGTGCCAGCAGGCGGACAGGGGGCGCGAACACTGAAGCTTTCTTT
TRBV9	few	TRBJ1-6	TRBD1	CASSGGRGGQVNSPLHF	TGTGCCAGCAGCGGAGGGAGGGGAGGACAGGTCAACTCACCCCTCCACTTT
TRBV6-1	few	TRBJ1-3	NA	CASLGSGNTIYF	TGTGCCAGCTTGGGATCCGGAAACACCATATATTTT
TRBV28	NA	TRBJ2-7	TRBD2	CASSPGGSIDEQYF	TGTGCCAGCTCCCCCGGCGGGAGTATCGACGAGCAGTACTTC
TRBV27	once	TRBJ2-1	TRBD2	CASSPGVAGGGSYNEQFF	TGTGCCAGCAGCCCGGGGGTCGCGGGAGGGGGATCCTACAATGAGCAGTTCTTC
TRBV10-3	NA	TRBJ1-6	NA	CTISESGFMGSPLHF	TGTACCATCAGTGAGTCTGGATTCATGGGTTCACCCCTCCACTTT
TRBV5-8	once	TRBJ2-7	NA	CASSRRGYEQHF	TGTGCCAGCAGCCGCCGGGGATACGAGCAGCACTTC
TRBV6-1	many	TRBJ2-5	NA	CASRNHRVHQETQYF	TGTGCCAGCAGGAACCACAGGGTCCACCAAGAGACCCAGTACTTC
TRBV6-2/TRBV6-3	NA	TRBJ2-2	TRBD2	CASSYKHTGLAAGELFF	TGTGCCAGCAGTTATAAACACACGGGACTAGCCGCCGGGGAGCTGTTTTTT
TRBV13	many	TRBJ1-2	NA	CASSSRRGGGLHGYTF	TGTGCCAGCAGCTCCCGTCGGGGGGGCGGCTTGCATGGCTACACCTTC
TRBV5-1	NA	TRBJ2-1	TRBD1	CASRMGQTTRDNEQFF	TGCGCCAGCAGAATGGGACAGACCACTAGGGACAATGAGCAGTTCTTC
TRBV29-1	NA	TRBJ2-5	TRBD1	CSSGPGTEQETQYF	TGCAGCTCCGGACCCGGGACAGAGCAAGAGACCCAGTACTTC
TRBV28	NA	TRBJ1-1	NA	CASSLIAEAFF	TGTGCCAGCAGTTTGATCGCTGAAGCTTTCTTT
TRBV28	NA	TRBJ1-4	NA	CASSPPKGVTNEKLFF	TGTGCCAGCAGTCCCCCGAAAGGAGTTACCAATGAAAAACTGTTTTTT
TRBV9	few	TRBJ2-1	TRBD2	CASSAHRTSGSYNEQFF	TGTGCCAGCAGCGCCCACCGGACTAGCGGGAGTTACAATGAGCAGTTCTTC
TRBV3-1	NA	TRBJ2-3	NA	CASSQDIGTQYF	TGTGCCAGCAGCCAAGATATAGGTACGCAGTATTTT
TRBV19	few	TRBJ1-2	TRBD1	CASRMAGGLIYGYTF	TGTGCCAGTAGGATGGCAGGGGGCTTAATCTATGGCTACACCTTC
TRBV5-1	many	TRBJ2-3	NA	CASRRGPRVNTDTQYF	TGCGCCAGCAGGAGGGGTCCCAGAGTAAACACAGATACGCAGTATTTT
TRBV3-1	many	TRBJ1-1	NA	CASSQGRQNTEAFF	TGTGCCAGCAGCCAAGGCAGACAGAACACTGAAGCTTTCTTT
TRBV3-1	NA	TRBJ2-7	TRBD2	CASSQGPSGAYSYEQYF	TGTGCCAGCAGCCAAGGACCTAGCGGGGCTTACTCCTACGAGCAGTACTTC
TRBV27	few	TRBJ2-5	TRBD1	CASSLWGQGAIPQETQYF	TGTGCCAGCAGTTTATGGGGACAGGGGGCGATCCCCCAAGAGACCCAGTACTTC
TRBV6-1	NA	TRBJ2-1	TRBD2	CASRETGTRNEQFF	TGTGCCAGCAGAGAAACCGGGACTAGGAATGAGCAGTTCTTC
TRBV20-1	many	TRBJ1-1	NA	CSAPGSHTEAFF	TGCAGTGCCCCGGGGTCCCACACTGAAGCTTTCTTT
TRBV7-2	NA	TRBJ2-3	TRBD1	CASSLWRTGVEDTQYF	TGTGCCAGCAGCTTATGGCGGACAGGGGTCGAAGATACGCAGTATTTT
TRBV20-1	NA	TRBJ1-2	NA	CSAGGGQGKDGYTF	TGCAGTGCCGGTGGTGGTCAGGGAAAGGATGGCTACACCTTC
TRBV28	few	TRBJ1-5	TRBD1	CASSLRQGANQPQHF	TGTGCCAGCAGCCTCAGACAGGGGGCGAATCAGCCCCAGCATTTT
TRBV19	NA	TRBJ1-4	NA	CASSNGRALTF	TGTGCCAGTAGTAATGGCAGGGCCCTTACTTTT
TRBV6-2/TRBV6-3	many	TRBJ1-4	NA	CGSRVTNEKLFF	TGTGGATCGCGGGTAACTAATGAAAAACTGTTTTTT
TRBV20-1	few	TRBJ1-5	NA	CSASDTGKGSNQPQHF	TGCAGTGCTAGCGATACGGGGAAGGGATCCAATCAGCCCCAGCATTTT
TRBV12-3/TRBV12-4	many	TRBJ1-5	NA	CASSLRGRQPQHF	TGTGCCAGCAGTCTGAGGGGACGGCAGCCCCAGCATTTT
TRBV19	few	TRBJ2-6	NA	CASRARLELTGANVLTF	TGTGCCAGTAGGGCCCGGCTAGAGCTGACTGGGGCCAACGTCCTGACTTTC
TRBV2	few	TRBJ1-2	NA	CASRWGTHNQGYTF	TGTGCCAGCAGATGGGGTACCCATAACCAGGGCTACACCTTC
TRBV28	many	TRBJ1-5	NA	CASRAYREDQPQHF	TGTGCCAGCAGAGCCTACAGGGAGGATCAGCCCCAGCATTTT